The 23 T cell receptor beta chains presented below share a single source sample, sequenced in a study of T cells in Graves' hyperthyroidism and ophthalmopathy. Using RNA transcripts as the source, TCR beta CDR3 regions were amplified. The HTBI primer set drove a first-round RT-PCR of the TCR CDR3. TCRdb used MiXCR to reprocess the multiplex PCR reads, holding one entry per CDR3 protein. The sample holds about 690,000 distinct CDR3 sequences, around 15% seen once. The specimen sequenced was blood. These receptors all come from a man between 45 and 60 years old with Graves' hyperthyroidism.

This clonotype was detected ten times or more. The rearrangement uses TRBV30 and TRBJ2-1; 8 nucleotides line up with TRBD2. Looked up from germline, CDR1 is GTSNPN and CDR2 is SVGIG (reference sequence). There are 14 residues in the CDR3. V shed 2 bases, J shed 2 bases, and the junction held 2 bases outside the gene matches. CDR3 sequence: CAWSTSGTYNEQFF. CDR3 DNA sequence: TGTGCCTGGAGTACTAGCGGAACCTACAATGAGCAGTTCTTC.

This clonotype was recorded at least ten times. The chain uses TRBV28 and TRBJ1-3, with a possible D match to TRBD1 (6 bases). In germline, CDR1 is MDHEN, CDR2 SYDVKM. The germline V and J ends were trimmed by 7 bases and 2 bases, with 9 bases remaining between them. The CDR3 loop spans 13 amino acids. The CDR3 sequence is CASNSGAGNTIYF. CDR3 DNA: TGTGCCAGCAACTCAGGGGCTGGAAACACCATATATTTT.

As regards this clonotype: This may come from a read error, since a much larger clone is one base off. The chain combines TRBV28 with TRBJ2-7, with D possibly matching TRBD1 (5 bases). Trimming pared 5 bases from V and 2 bases from J, leaving 13 bases between. The CDR3 has 14 amino acids. Germline lookup yields CDR1 MDHEN and CDR2 SYDVKM. CDR3 amino acids: CASSLVGRPYEQYF. DNA for the CDR3: TGTGCCAGCAGTCTAGTGGGGCGCCCCTACGAGCAGTACTTC.

This clonotype showed up just a few times. J is TRBJ1-5 and V is TRBV27; D is possibly TRBD1 (5 bases). The CDR3 length is 15 residues. Trimming cost V 1 base and J 5 bases, with 12 bases left between them. Germline V gives CDR1 MNHEY, CDR2 SMNVEV (reference sequence). The CDR3 nucleotides are TGTGCCAGCAGTTTATTGGGCAGGGTCGATCAGCCCCAGCATTTT. This encodes CASSLLGRVDQPQHF.

Ten or more counts support this clonotype. The chain combines TRBV12-3 or TRBV12-4 with TRBJ2-1; TRBD1 or TRBD2 may be the D gene (5 bases each). CDR3 length equals 14 residues. V was pared by 7 bases and J by 3 bases, with 13 bases between. The CDR3 sequence: CASIFRDLYNEQFF. As DNA, the CDR3 is TGTGCCAGCATATTCAGGGACCTCTACAATGAGCAGTTCTTC.

This clonotype was counted many times. V is TRBV3-1 and J is TRBJ1-1; no definite D call. Trimming shortened V by 0 bases and J by 1 base, and 3 bases separated the two germline ends. The CDR3 is 13 residues long. Germline V CDR1 and CDR2: LGHDT, YNNKEL (reference sequence). CDR3 coding DNA: TGTGCCAGCAGCCAAGACAAGAACACTGAAGCTTTCTTT. Translated: CASSQDKNTEAFF.

This clonotype was recorded many times. The chain employs TRBV12-3 or TRBV12-4 and TRBJ2-7, with TRBD2 matching over 16 bases. Trimming cost V 5 bases and J 6 bases; bases outside gene matches: 10. The CDR3 runs to 17 residues. The CDR3 region is CASSLLGTSGRAVEQYF. As DNA, the CDR3 is TGTGCCAGCAGTCTCTTAGGGACTAGCGGGAGGGCCGTCGAGCAGTACTTC.

The chain combines TRBV12-5 with TRBJ2-7; the D gene is possibly TRBD2 (5 bases). Trimming removed 5 bases from V and 0 bases from J, with 29 bases in between. CDR3 size: 20 residues. Germline V lookup: CDR1 LGHNT, CDR2 FRNRAP. This chain's CDR3 is CASGLLRAPRWEHSSYEQYF. The CDR3 DNA is TGTGCTAGTGGTCTATTGAGGGCCCCGCGGTGGGAGCATAGCTCCTACGAGCAGTACTTC.

The gene calls are TRBV24-1 and TRBJ2-1, with a possible D match to TRBD1 (5 bases). CDR3 size: 13 residues. Trimming stripped 9 bases from V and 7 bases from J, with 15 bases between. CDR1 KGHDR and CDR2 SFDVKD come from the germline V gene. CDR3 residues: CATSGPGINEQFF. For the CDR3, the DNA is TGTGCCACCTCCGGTCCAGGGATAAATGAGCAGTTCTTC.

The table lists this clonotype with many counts. This chain joins TRBV29-1 and TRBJ2-7; the match to TRBD1 covers 8 bases. The CDR3 consists of 14 residues. With 6 bases clipped from V and 3 bases from J, the junction kept 10 bases outside the gene matches. The germline gives CDR1 SQVTM, CDR2 ANQGSEA. The CDR3 DNA reads TGCAGCGTCTCCGGACAGGGTCCCCACTACGAGCAGTACTTC. It specifies CSVSGQGPHYEQYF.

This chain uses TRBV6-1 with TRBJ2-1; D gene ambiguous. The CDR3 is made up of 13 amino acids. With 6 bases removed from V and 8 bases from J, the gap between germline ends came to 14 bases. In germline, CDR1 is MNHNS, CDR2 SASEGT. This CDR3 reads CASSVAPFDEQFF. The CDR3 DNA reads TGTGCCAGCAGCGTAGCCCCTTTTGATGAGCAGTTCTTC.

The table lists this clonotype with many counts. The rearrangement links TRBV28 to TRBJ1-3; D is ambiguous. The V end lost 3 bases, the J end lost 0 bases, and 12 bases lay between the germline ends. The CDR3 loop spans 16 amino acids. Germline CDR1 MDHEN, CDR2 SYDVKM. CDR3 DNA sequence: TGTGCCAGCAGTTTTGGGAGTAACCTCTCTGGAAACACCATATATTTT. Amino acid sequence: CASSFGSNLSGNTIYF.

This clonotype has only a few counts. The J gene is TRBJ2-3, the V gene TRBV20-1; D gene uncertain. V was clipped by 5 bases and J by 0 bases, with 6 bases between them. Germline V gene data show CDR1 as DFQATT and CDR2 as SNEGSKA (reference sequence). This CDR3 region has 12 residues. The CDR3, as DNA: TGCAGTGCTGTTCCTAGCACAGATACGCAGTATTTT. It translates to CSAVPSTDTQYF.

The chain uses TRBV20-1 and TRBJ2-2; 8 bases line up with TRBD1. The length of the CDR3 is 16 residues. V gave up 3 bases and J gave up 0 bases; unmatched junction bases: 6. The germline CDR1 and CDR2 sequences are DFQATT and SNEGSKA (reference sequence). Written as DNA, the CDR3 is TGCAGTGCTAGTAAAGCGACAGGGGCGAACACCGGGGAGCTGTTTTTT. This gives the protein CSASKATGANTGELFF.

This clonotype was observed many times. This chain connects TRBV18 to TRBJ1-3, with D tentatively TRBD1 (6 bases). V lost 8 bases, J lost 1 base, and 9 bases lay in between. Germline V gene sequence: CDR1 KGHSH, CDR2 LQKENI. CDR3 size: 13 residues. This CDR3 is CASTTGSGNTIYF. In DNA, the CDR3 is TGTGCCAGCACGACAGGATCTGGAAACACCATATATTTT.

This clonotype occurred many times. The chain employs TRBV14 and TRBJ2-5; TRBD2 agrees at 8 bases. Germline V lookup: CDR1 SGHDN, CDR2 FVKESK. The CDR3 is made up of 15 amino acids. V lost 1 base, J lost 4 bases, and 5 bases stayed unmatched. Here the CDR3 reads CASSQVGRAGETQYF. The CDR3 region has the DNA TGTGCCAGCAGCCAAGTCGGGAGGGCCGGAGAGACCCAGTACTTC.

This clonotype has ten or more counts. The V call is TRBV28, the J call TRBJ1-5; TRBD1 matches at 8 bases. J gave up 4 bases and V 5 bases, and 10 bases lay outside the gene matches. The CDR3 extends over 16 amino acids. Looked up from germline, CDR1 is MDHEN and CDR2 is SYDVKM. CDR3 protein: CASSANQGAQNQPQHF. CDR3 sequence (DNA): TGTGCCAGCAGTGCAAATCAGGGGGCGCAAAATCAGCCCCAGCATTTT.

CDR3 DNA sequence: TGCGCCAGCAGCCAAGCCACTAGCCATAGCTCCTACGAGCAGTACTTC. Translated: CASSQATSHSSYEQYF. V gene TRBV4-1 combines with J gene TRBJ2-7; the D gene is possibly TRBD2 (6 bases). The CDR3 is made up of 16 amino acids. V dropped 1 base and J dropped 0 bases, with 13 bases sitting between them. CDR1 MGHRA and CDR2 YSYEKL come from the germline V gene.

This clonotype was recorded at least ten times. The V gene is TRBV28, the J gene TRBJ2-5; no reliable D call. Trimming took off 1 base at V and 4 bases at J, with 19 bases between the two ends. Germline V gives CDR1 MDHEN, CDR2 SYDVKM. The CDR3 sequence is 17 residues long. The CDR3 protein is CASSLLARGPLGETQYF. The CDR3 bases are TGTGCCAGCAGTTTATTAGCACGTGGTCCACTCGGAGAGACCCAGTACTTC.

This clonotype has at least ten counts. The V gene is TRBV28, the J gene TRBJ2-1, with 10 nucleotides matching TRBD1. The CDR3 has 17 residues. Germline loops: CDR1 MDHEN, CDR2 SYDVKM. V was pared by 0 bases and J by 5 bases, with 7 bases of the junction left unmatched. This CDR3 reads CASSLWGTGEGDNEQFF. CDR3 DNA sequence: TGTGCCAGCAGTTTATGGGGGACAGGGGAGGGGGACAATGAGCAGTTCTTC.

The rearrangement uses TRBV12-3 or TRBV12-4 and TRBJ1-5; D is perhaps TRBD1 (6 bases). Trimming left V 6 bases short and J 4 bases short, with 19 bases between. The CDR3 runs 16 residues. The CDR3 here is CASRLALGDTNQPQHF. DNA for the CDR3: TGTGCCAGCAGACTCGCGCTGGGGGACACAAATCAGCCCCAGCATTTT.

This clonotype appeared many times. The CDR3 nucleotides read TGTGCCAGCAGTTATCCGTCGGCGGATACATCTAGCACAGATACGCAGTATTTT. Translated: CASSYPSADTSSTDTQYF. V usage is TRBV6-1 and J usage is TRBJ2-3; D is undetermined. The CDR3 length is 18 residues. Germline CDR1 reads MNHNS; CDR2 reads SASEGT. Trimming removed 5 bases at V and 0 bases at J, with 21 bases between.

In this sample, this clonotype turned up a few times. The V call is TRBV6-2 or TRBV6-3, the J call TRBJ1-1, with TRBD1 as a possible D gene (5 bases). Germline CDR1 is MNHEY and CDR2 is SVGEGT. The V end was cut by 0 bases, the J end by 4 bases, with 12 bases between. The CDR3 has 15 residues. The CDR3 is CASSYSGGISTEAFF. CDR3 sequence (DNA): TGTGCCAGCAGTTACTCCGGGGGAATAAGCACTGAAGCTTTCTTT.